This TCR beta chain was sequenced during a study of blood T cell repertoires in COVID-19. The wider study: Collection of acute and convalescent COVID-19 samples took place in the United States, Italy and Spain. Sources were T cells, B-cell-depleted T cells, or PBMCs; the material itself was cDNA or gDNA.

The CDR3 has 15 residues. Deletions cut 1 base from V and 0 bases from J, with 9 bases between. The germline V gene has CDR1 MNHEY and CDR2 SVGEGT. Study processing details: Reference gene primer amplification gave estimated nucleated cell counts. Data came from immunoSEQ multiplex PCR; TCRdb stores just in-frame clones and leaves some out. From that table come the V and J calls and clone size; the DNA was used to work out D and trimming. This table has approximately 230,000 clones, roughly 88% appearing once. The sample comprised peripheral blood. This receptor was taken from a man older than 75 with acute or convalescent COVID-19. This chain uses TRBV6-2 or TRBV6-3 with TRBJ1-1; tentative D call: TRBD1 (5 bases). This chain's CDR3 is CASSYWGSMNTEAFF. The DNA of the CDR3 is TGTGCCAGCAGTTACTGGGGCAGCATGAACACTGAAGCTTTCTTT.